The sequence of this T cell receptor (beta chain) was determined in a study of shared clonotypes between healthy human individuals. Sequenced by immunoSEQ multiplex PCR; TCRdb stores in-frame clones only, minus some. The sample contains approximately 350,000 clones, less than 85% of which appear only once. Germline CDR1 and CDR2: MNHEY and SMNVEV (reference sequence). The CDR3 extends over 13 amino acids. This clonotype originated in a man aged 25-40 years in good health. The rearrangement links TRBV27 to TRBJ1-1; weak D call: TRBD1 (5 bases). The sample taken for sequencing was memory CD4+ T cells sorted from blood. This sample's subset: CD45RA-negative fraction. The CDR3 region has the DNA TGTGCTTGCCGCCGAACCGGTGGGGCCGAAGCTTTCTTT. Amino acid sequence: CACRRTGGAEAFF.